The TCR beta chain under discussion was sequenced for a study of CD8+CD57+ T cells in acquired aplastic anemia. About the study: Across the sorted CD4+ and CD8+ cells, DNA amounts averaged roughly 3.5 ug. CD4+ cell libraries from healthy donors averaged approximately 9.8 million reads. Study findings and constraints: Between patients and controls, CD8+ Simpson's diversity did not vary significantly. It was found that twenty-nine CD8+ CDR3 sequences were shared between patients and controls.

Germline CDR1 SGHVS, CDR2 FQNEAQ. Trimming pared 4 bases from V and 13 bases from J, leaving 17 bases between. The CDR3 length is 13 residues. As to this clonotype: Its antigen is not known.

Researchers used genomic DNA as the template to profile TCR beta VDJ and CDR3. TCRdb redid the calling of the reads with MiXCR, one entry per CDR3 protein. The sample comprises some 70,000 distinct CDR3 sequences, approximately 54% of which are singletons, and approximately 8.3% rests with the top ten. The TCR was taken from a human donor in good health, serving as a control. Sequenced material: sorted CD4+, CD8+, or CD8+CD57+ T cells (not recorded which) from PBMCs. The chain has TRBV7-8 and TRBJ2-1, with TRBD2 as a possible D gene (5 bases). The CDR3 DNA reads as TGTGCCAGCAGCTCCGGGGTTACGGGTGGACAGTTCTTC. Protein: CASSSGVTGGQFF.